The 23 T cell receptor beta chains presented below share a single source sample, sequenced in a study of CD8 T cells in Susac syndrome. The RNA input was roughly 0.5 to 1 ug, and it was reverse transcribed with random hexamers. TCRdb redid the calling of the immunoSEQ multiplex PCR reads with MiXCR, one entry per CDR3 protein. The data show 150,000 to 180,000 distinct CDR3 sequences, with around 96% seen just once and 0.16% held by the top ten. Sequenced: CD4+ T cells from PBMCs. Every receptor here comes from a human donor with Susac syndrome.

The CDR3 loop is CASSRTGAPNEQFF. CDR3 bases: TGTGCCAGCTCTCGGACAGGAGCCCCCAATGAGCAGTTCTTC. V is TRBV18 and J is TRBJ2-1; 7 nucleotides match TRBD1. Germline V gives CDR1 KGHSH, CDR2 LQKENI. V dropped 6 bases and J dropped 6; count of bases not matched to a gene: 8. CDR3 size: 14 residues.

This clonotype has only a few counts. V usage is TRBV12-3 or TRBV12-4 and J usage is TRBJ1-2; 9 bases agree with TRBD1. CDR3 length equals 14 residues. Trimming took 3 bases from V and 4 from J; bases not matched to a gene: 3. The CDR3 DNA is TGTGCCAGCAGTTTGGGACAGGGAAGCTATGGCTACACCTTC. It specifies CASSLGQGSYGYTF.

The chain employs TRBV2 and TRBJ2-5, with D perhaps assigned TRBD1 or TRBD2 (5 bases each). V shed 6 bases and J shed 4 bases, with 15 bases lying between them. The CDR3 has 14 amino acids. CDR1 SNHLY and CDR2 FYNNEI come from the germline V gene. As DNA, the CDR3 is TGTGCCAGCAGCGCGACCGGGACCTTAGAGACCCAGTACTTC. It translates to CASSATGTLETQYF.

The chain is built from TRBV20-1 and TRBJ2-7, with 7 bases matching TRBD1. The CDR3 extends over 12 amino acids. Trimming removed 3 bases from V and 3 bases from J; junction bases left unmatched: 2. Looked up from germline, CDR1 is DFQATT and CDR2 is SNEGSKA (reference sequence). The CDR3 coding sequence is TGCAGTGCTAGGGGGACAGACTACGAGCAGTACTTC. Translation: CSARGTDYEQYF.

The chain uses TRBV5-1 and TRBJ1-1; no clear D gene. Per the germline V gene, CDR1 is SGHRS and CDR2 is YFSETQ. Trimming pared 0 bases from V and 14 bases from J, leaving 14 bases between. The CDR3 runs to 12 residues. The CDR3 region is CASSLGLDPKFF. CDR3 sequence (DNA): TGCGCCAGCAGCTTGGGGCTGGACCCCAAGTTCTTT.

V is TRBV10-3 and J is TRBJ1-2; tentatively, D is TRBD1 (5 bases). The CDR3 is 12 amino acids. Germline values: CDR1 ENHRY, CDR2 SYGVKD. V lost 11 bases to trimming and J lost 8 bases, with 18 bases between them. Here the CDR3 reads CASGMGDWGYTF. The CDR3, as DNA: TGTGCCTCGGGAATGGGGGACTGGGGCTACACCTTC.

The chain couples TRBV7-6 to TRBJ2-5; 8 bases are a match to TRBD2. The CDR3 totals 16 residues. J gave up 5 bases and V 1 base, and 9 bases lay outside the gene matches. Germline loops: CDR1 SGHVS, CDR2 FNYEAQ. The CDR3 sequence is CASSLGRGGPAETQYF. As DNA, the CDR3 is TGTGCCAGCAGCTTAGGTCGGGGGGGCCCGGCGGAGACCCAGTACTTC.

The chain employs TRBV5-6 and TRBJ1-5; the D gene is possibly TRBD1 (5 bases). Germline lookup yields CDR1 SGHDT and CDR2 YYEEEE. Trimming removed 4 bases from V and 3 bases from J, with 17 bases in between. The CDR3 runs 16 residues. Here the CDR3 reads CASSPWIQVPNQPQHF. CDR3 DNA: TGTGCCAGCAGCCCGTGGATACAGGTTCCCAATCAGCCCCAGCATTTT.

This chain connects TRBV13 to TRBJ2-6, with 8 bases identical to TRBD2. The ends lost 2 bases at V and 1 base at J; junction bases unmatched: 7. Germline CDR1 and CDR2: PRHDT and FYEKMQ (reference sequence). This CDR3 contains 18 residues. CDR3 sequence: CASSLRGGSPSGANVLTF. In DNA, the CDR3 is TGTGCCAGCAGCTTACGGGGGGGCTCACCTTCTGGGGCCAACGTCCTGACTTTC.

This rearrangement joins TRBV4-1 to TRBJ2-7, with unresolved D. Germline CDR1 is MGHRA and CDR2 is YSYEKL. The germline V and J ends were trimmed by 3 bases and 0 bases, with 9 bases remaining between them. The CDR3 spans 14 residues. The CDR3 DNA reads TGCGCCAGCAGCCACCCCGGGCTCTCCTACGAGCAGTACTTC. Its translation: CASSHPGLSYEQYF.

The V call is TRBV25-1, the J call TRBJ2-5, with D possibly matching TRBD1 (5 bases). The CDR3 length is 14 residues. Trimming shortened V by 3 bases and J by 4 bases, and 12 bases separated the two germline ends. Germline V lookup: CDR1 MGHDK, CDR2 SYGVNS. The CDR3 DNA reads TGTGCCAGCAGTGACAGGGTTGCAGGAGAGACCCAGTACTTC. Encoded protein: CASSDRVAGETQYF.

The chain recombines TRBV29-1 with TRBJ1-1; no clear D. CDR1 is SQVTM and CDR2 is ANQGSEA in the germline V gene. This CDR3 comprises 12 residues. V lost 7 bases and J lost 0, with 9 bases in between. CDR3 nucleotide sequence: TGCAGCGCCAGTCCTATGAACACTGAAGCTTTCTTT. Amino acids: CSASPMNTEAFF.

V gene TRBV20-1 combines with J gene TRBJ2-3; D remains unclear. Deletions cut 7 bases from V and 1 base from J, with 9 bases between. Germline-derived CDR1 and CDR2 are DFQATT and SNEGSKA (reference sequence). The CDR3 spans 12 residues. The CDR3 loop is CSGISRTDTQYF. CDR3 DNA: TGCAGTGGTATTAGTCGCACAGATACGCAGTATTTT.

The V call is TRBV7-9, the J call TRBJ1-3; D is undetermined. This CDR3 has 18 amino acids. Trimming cost V 6 bases and J 2 bases, with 23 bases left between them. In germline, CDR1 is SEHNR, CDR2 FQNEAQ (reference sequence). The CDR3 loop reads CASRPINDLLTPGNTIYF. CDR3 coding DNA: TGTGCCAGCAGGCCCATAAATGACCTACTCACTCCTGGAAACACCATATATTTT.

The V and J genes are TRBV9 and TRBJ2-1; 8 nucleotides match TRBD1. V was clipped by 4 bases and J by 6 bases; unmatched bases: 6. The CDR3 loop spans 14 amino acids. Germline CDR1 is SGDLS and CDR2 is YYNGEE. CDR3 residues: CASSFDGQGNEQFF. CDR3 bases: TGTGCCAGCAGCTTTGATGGACAGGGCAATGAGCAGTTCTTC. The full variable domain, completed using reference TRBV9 and TRBJ2-1, is DSGVTQTPKHLITATGQRVTLRCSPRSGDLSVYWYQQSLDQGLQFLIQYYNGEERAKGNILERFSAQQFPDLHSELNLSSLELGDSALYFCASSFDGQGNEQFFGPGTRLTVL.

This clonotype has only one observation. The chain links TRBV12-3 or TRBV12-4 to TRBJ2-7; tentatively, D is TRBD2 (6 bases). This CDR3 is 14 amino acids long. V gave up 6 bases and J gave up 2 bases, with 14 bases separating them. CDR3 region: CASRPGTPPYEQYF. The CDR3, as DNA: TGTGCCAGCAGACCCGGGACTCCCCCCTACGAGCAGTACTTC.

The chain recombines TRBV9 with TRBJ2-1, with TRBD2 identical over 9 bases. The CDR3 totals 16 residues. In germline, CDR1 is SGDLS, CDR2 YYNGEE. J gave up 2 bases and V 2 bases, and 5 bases lay outside the gene matches. DNA for the CDR3: TGTGCCAGCAGCGTCAGCGGGGGGTCCACCTACAATGAGCAGTTCTTC. Amino acid sequence: CASSVSGGSTYNEQFF.

This chain uses TRBV6-5 with TRBJ2-5, with D possibly being TRBD1 or TRBD2 (6 bases each). This CDR3 is 17 amino acids long. Trimming took off 0 bases at V and 1 base at J, with 15 bases between the two ends. Germline V gene sequence: CDR1 MNHEY, CDR2 SVGAGI. CDR3 loop: CASSYSGFGGRQETQYF. The CDR3 DNA reads as TGTGCCAGCAGTTACTCGGGGTTTGGGGGGCGCCAAGAGACCCAGTACTTC.

The chain has TRBV20-1 and TRBJ2-2; D remains unclear. The CDR3 is 14 residues long. Deletions cut 0 bases from V and 5 bases from J, with 10 bases between. Germline V gene sequence: CDR1 DFQATT, CDR2 SNEGSKA (reference sequence). The DNA for the CDR3 is TGCAGTGCTAGAGATAAGGCTTCTACCGGGGAGCTGTTTTTT. It is translated as CSARDKASTGELFF.

This rearrangement joins TRBV5-4 to TRBJ2-1, with TRBD1 identical over 9 bases. V was pared by 2 bases and J by 7 bases, with 7 bases of the junction left unmatched. Germline V CDR1 and CDR2: SGHNT, YYREEE (reference sequence). CDR3 length: 15 residues. CDR3 residues: CASSLGTGTYNEQFF. CDR3 bases: TGTGCCAGCAGCTTAGGGACAGGGACTTATAATGAGCAGTTCTTC. The whole variable domain, filled in from reference TRBV5-4 and TRBJ2-1, reads ETGVTQSPTHLIKTRGQQVTLRCSSQSGHNTVSWYQQALGQGPQFIFQYYREEENGRGNFPPRFSGLQFPNYSSELNVNALELDDSALYLCASSLGTGTYNEQFFGPGTRLTVL.

The chain couples TRBV5-4 to TRBJ2-1; TRBD1 matches at 11 bases. The V gene's germline CDR1 is SGHNT and CDR2 YYREEE (reference sequence). V dropped 4 bases and J dropped 6; count of bases not matched to a gene: 12. CDR3 length: 17 amino acids. The CDR3 sequence: CASSSRLRTGGGNEQFF. The CDR3, as DNA: TGTGCCAGCAGCAGCCGGCTGCGGACAGGGGGCGGCAATGAGCAGTTCTTC.

The V call is TRBV20-1, the J call TRBJ2-1; 10 bases match TRBD1. Germline V gene sequence: CDR1 DFQATT, CDR2 SNEGSKA (reference sequence). This CDR3 has 15 residues. V was clipped by 6 bases and J by 0 bases; unmatched bases: 5. As DNA, the CDR3 is TGCAGTGCCCCGACAGGGGGCTCCTCCTACAATGAGCAGTTCTTC. This gives the protein CSAPTGGSSYNEQFF.

The V and J genes are TRBV23-1 and TRBJ1-4, with D possibly matching TRBD1 (6 bases). TRBV23-1 is flagged as an ORF with uncertain function. The CDR3 is 14 amino acids. Trimming left V 4 bases short and J 5 bases short, with 11 bases between. CDR3 loop: CASSRPDRNEKLFF. The CDR3, as DNA: TGCGCCAGCAGTCGACCGGACAGAAATGAAAAACTGTTTTTT.